The 20 T cell receptor beta chains below come from one sample, sequenced in a study of blood T cells in healthy people across ages. With a J-beta primer mix and a sample-barcoded 5' primer, a second PCR ran 7 to 11 cycles. MiXCR, applied by TCRdb to the 5' RACE reads, yields one record per CDR3 protein. The table includes some 900,000 distinct CDR3 sequences, about 48% detected once. Sequencing used blood. The source of these receptors is a young man in good health.

This chain uses TRBV2 with TRBJ1-6, with 7 bases that match TRBD1. Germline V gene lookup returns CDR1 SNHLY and CDR2 FYNNEI. V was pared by 6 bases and J by 13 bases, with 12 bases of the junction left unmatched. The CDR3 runs to 14 residues. CDR3 sequence: CASRDDRASRPLHF. CDR3 in DNA: TGTGCCAGCAGGGACGACAGGGCTTCTCGGCCCCTCCACTTT.

This clonotype occurred a few times. The chain combines TRBV29-1 with TRBJ2-1; no reliable D call. The CDR3 totals 10 residues. With 5 bases removed from V and 7 bases from J, the gap between germline ends came to 6 bases. Germline loops: CDR1 SQVTM, CDR2 ANQGSEA. The CDR3 DNA is TGCAGCGTTAACTCGAATGAGCAGTTCTTC. Translated, it gives CSVNSNEQFF.

The chain uses TRBV6-6 and TRBJ2-2; D may be TRBD1 or TRBD2 (7 bases each). Trimming pared 7 bases from V and 3 bases from J, leaving 18 bases between. The CDR3 is 16 residues long. Per the germline V gene, CDR1 is MNHNY and CDR2 is SVGAGI (reference sequence). The CDR3 loop is CASTLGGGMDTGELFF. The CDR3, as DNA: TGTGCCAGCACCTTGGGAGGGGGCATGGACACCGGGGAGCTGTTTTTT.

This clonotype has more than one count but fewer than ten. The rearrangement uses TRBV27 and TRBJ1-5; 9 nucleotides match TRBD1. The CDR3 totals 14 residues. V shed 6 bases, J shed 7 bases, and the junction held 7 bases outside the gene matches. Germline values: CDR1 MNHEY, CDR2 SMNVEV (reference sequence). The CDR3 nucleotides are TGTGCCAGCAGGACGGGACAGGGAAAACAGCCCCAGCATTTT. This translates into CASRTGQGKQPQHF.

This clonotype was found a few times. J is TRBJ1-1 and V is TRBV7-2; 8 nucleotides line up with TRBD1. With 5 bases clipped from V and 0 bases from J, the junction kept 5 bases outside the gene matches. From germline, CDR1 is SGHTA and CDR2 FQGNSA. The CDR3 is 15 residues long. The CDR3 nucleotides are TGTGCCAGCAGCCGGCAGGGACAGGTGAACACTGAAGCTTTCTTT. Translated: CASSRQGQVNTEAFF.

This clonotype was detected only a few times. The CDR3 here is CASSLWAYGYTF. For the CDR3, the DNA is TGTGCCAGCAGTCTCTGGGCTTATGGCTACACCTTC. The genes are TRBV7-9 and TRBJ1-2; unclear D gene. This CDR3 spans 12 amino acids. Germline CDR1 is SEHNR and CDR2 is FQNEAQ (reference sequence). The V end lost 6 bases, the J end lost 5 bases, and 10 bases lay between the germline ends.

CDR3: CASSFDRGGHEQYF. CDR3 bases: TGCGCCAGCAGCTTTGACAGGGGTGGTCACGAGCAGTACTTC. The rearrangement uses TRBV5-1 and TRBJ2-7; 8 bases map to TRBD1. This CDR3 is built from 14 residues. V lost 2 bases and J lost 5; bases outside the gene matches: 6. CDR1 is SGHRS, CDR2 YFSETQ, per germline.

In its sample, this clonotype was seen a few times. The V call is TRBV6-5, the J call TRBJ2-7; 9 nucleotides align to TRBD2. Germline values: CDR1 MNHEY, CDR2 SVGAGI. After removal of 0 bases from V and 1 base from J, the junction contained 13 bases not matched to a gene. The CDR3 totals 19 residues. DNA of the CDR3: TGTGCCAGCAGTTACTCAATAGAAGGAGGCGGGGGGGAATCCTACGAGCAGTACTTC. This encodes CASSYSIEGGGGESYEQYF.

This clonotype was seen a few times. The chain has TRBV27 and TRBJ2-4, with TRBD1 identical over 9 bases. The J call may be mistaken, given a closer DNA end match to TRBJ2-7. There are 15 residues in the CDR3. The germline V gene encodes CDR1 MNHEY and CDR2 SMNVEV (reference sequence). CDR3 sequence reads: CASSFNRGQLDEQYF. CDR3 DNA sequence: TGTGCCAGCAGTTTTAACAGGGGGCAACTAGACGAGCAGTACTTC.

The chain employs TRBV20-1 and TRBJ2-5; 11 nucleotides align to TRBD2. The V gene's germline CDR1 is DFQATT and CDR2 SNEGSKA (reference sequence). V shed 6 bases and J 1 base; nucleotides not matched to a gene: 7. CDR3 size: 15 residues. The DNA of the CDR3 is TGCAGTGCAGGCTCTAGCGGGGGGTTCCAAGAGACCCAGTACTTC. Amino acids: CSAGSSGGFQETQYF.

The chain combines TRBV7-8 with TRBJ1-2; no firm D call. This CDR3 has 11 amino acids. Germline CDR1 SGHVS, CDR2 FQNEAQ. The V end lost 10 bases, the J end lost 5 bases, and 11 bases lay between the germline ends. The CDR3 DNA reads TGTGCCACCGGGTCGGGGTATGGCTACACCTTC. It is translated as CATGSGYGYTF. The entire variable domain, with the rest obtained from reference TRBV7-8 and TRBJ1-2, is as follows: GAGVSQSPRYKVAKRGQDVALRCDPISGHVSLFWYQQALGQGPEFLTYFQNEAQLDKSGLPSDRFFAERPEGSVSTLKIQRTQQEDSAVYLCATGSGYGYTFGSGTRLTVV.

This clonotype has just a few counts. The genes are TRBV6-1 and TRBJ1-6, with TRBD1 matching over 10 bases. In germline, CDR1 is MNHNS, CDR2 SASEGT. Trimming removed 4 bases from V and 7 bases from J; junction bases left unmatched: 7. The CDR3 contains 16 residues. The CDR3 here is CASSGGQGSDNSPLHF. In DNA, the CDR3 is TGTGCCAGCAGTGGGGGACAGGGGTCTGACAATTCACCCCTCCACTTT.

The chain joins TRBV7-9 to TRBJ2-7, with D maybe TRBD2 (6 bases). The CDR3 length is 15 residues. Germline values: CDR1 SEHNR, CDR2 FQNEAQ (reference sequence). Trimming stripped 1 base from V and 3 bases from J, with 13 bases between. CDR3 in amino acids: CASSLVGSWLYEQYF. The CDR3 bases are TGTGCCAGCAGCTTAGTCGGGAGTTGGCTCTACGAGCAGTACTTC.

This clonotype has at least ten counts. This sequence joins TRBV7-2 and TRBJ1-1; 7 positions match TRBD1. V shed 5 bases and J 0 bases; nucleotides not matched to a gene: 3. CDR3 length: 14 residues. The germline V gene has CDR1 SGHTA and CDR2 FQGNSA. In nucleotides, the CDR3 is TGTGCCAGCAGCCGACAGGGAATGAACACTGAAGCTTTCTTT. The encoded protein is CASSRQGMNTEAFF.

A few counts support this clonotype. This may come from a read error, since a much larger clone is one base off. The V gene is TRBV7-8, the J gene TRBJ2-5; D gene ambiguous. With the DNA end fitting TRBJ2-7 better, the J assignment may be wrong. CDR1 and CDR2 (germline): SGHVS, FQNEAQ. CDR3 length: 11 amino acids. The DNA for the CDR3 is TGTGCCAGCAGCAACACCTACGAGCAGTACTTC. Translation gives CASSNTYEQYF.

The genes are TRBV20-1 and TRBJ2-1, with D possibly TRBD2 on 6 matching bases. The CDR3 covers 14 residues. Trimming left V 5 bases short and J 4 bases short, with 15 bases between. The germline CDR1 and CDR2 sequences are DFQATT and SNEGSKA (reference sequence). The CDR3 sequence: CSARGTGVYNEQFF. The CDR3 coding sequence is TGCAGTGCTCGGGGAACGGGGGTTTACAATGAGCAGTTCTTC.

The chain joins TRBV6-5 to TRBJ2-4, with D possibly being TRBD1 or TRBD2 (7 bases each). The DNA end favors TRBJ2-7, so the J call may be wrong. CDR3 length: 13 residues. Germline-derived CDR1 and CDR2 are MNHEY and SVGAGI. The CDR3 protein is CASSWQGGYEQYF. CDR3 sequence (DNA): TGTGCCAGCAGTTGGCAGGGGGGGTACGAGCAGTACTTC.

The chain uses TRBV4-3 and TRBJ1-2, with D perhaps matching TRBD1 (6 bases). Germline V lookup: CDR1 LGHNA, CDR2 YSLEER. Trimming stripped 0 bases from V and 4 bases from J, with 12 bases between. This CDR3 spans 15 amino acids. This CDR3 reads CASSQDPGATYGYTF. The CDR3 bases are TGCGCCAGCAGCCAAGATCCGGGGGCGACCTATGGCTACACCTTC.

The chain joins TRBV5-6 to TRBJ2-1; D remains ambiguous. This CDR3 region has 13 residues. Germline V gene lookup returns CDR1 SGHDT and CDR2 YYEEEE. With 2 bases removed from V and 4 bases from J, the gap between germline ends came to 7 bases. CDR3 protein: CASSFVGYNEQFF. CDR3 nucleotides: TGTGCCAGCAGCTTTGTAGGGTACAATGAGCAGTTCTTC.

The V call is TRBV28, the J call TRBJ1-5, with 7 bases that match TRBD1. Per germline, CDR1 MDHEN and CDR2 SYDVKM. The CDR3 has 13 amino acids. With V trimmed by 8 bases and J by 4 bases, 5 bases remained unmatched. CDR3 in amino acids: CASAGTVNQPQHF. The CDR3 nucleotides read TGTGCCAGCGCCGGGACAGTTAATCAGCCCCAGCATTTT.